The entry below describes one T cell receptor (beta chain). The antigen is not known. Both blood RNA, taken from unsorted whole blood, and germline DNA were extracted. This sample stems from a study of tumor-infiltrating lymphocytes in primary liver carcinoma. General study points: Blood had a significantly lower top-250-clone fraction than tumors did (p = 0.039).

Total RNA amounting to roughly 480 ng was the source from which TCR beta cDNA was made with a constant-region primer. Nested multiplex PCR, run for three rounds with slightly modified ARM-PCR, yielded TCR beta libraries. In the first two PCR rounds, TRBV1-TRBV30 forward primers were paired with a C-beta reverse primer, and each round lasted roughly 9 cycles. TCRdb recomputed calls from the multiplex PCR reads with MiXCR, one row per CDR3 protein. Among almost 200,000 distinct CDR3 sequences listed, 65% were seen once. V was clipped by 5 bases and J by 0 bases; unmatched bases: 8. The germline gives CDR1 SGHAT, CDR2 FQNNGV. The CDR3 length is 16 residues.

Input material: peripheral blood. The chain joins TRBV11-2 to TRBJ1-1; the match to TRBD1 covers 8 bases. The sequence was obtained from a woman aged 55-70 years with primary liver carcinoma and hepatitis B virus infection. CDR3 bases: TGTGCCAGCAGCGCAGGGGGCGGACGGGTGAACACTGAAGCTTTCTTT. The encoded protein is CASSAGGGRVNTEAFF.